The clone carrying this T cell receptor beta chain was seen more than once but under ten times. Its antigen is unknown. In germline, CDR1 is SGDLS, CDR2 YYNGEE. The CDR3 runs 18 residues. V lost 3 bases to trimming and J lost 1 base; unmatched junction nucleotides: 7. This specimen belongs to a study of cytomegalovirus exposure and HLA in healthy donors. Study conclusions and caveats: It was reported that TCR beta sequences correctly inferred the HLA-A and HLA-B alleles for most subjects. Earlier results showed most TCR beta V segments being productive about 87% or about 30% of the time. It was assumed in the presence/absence analyses that sequencing depth was roughly uniform across donors.

PCR used 60 Vbeta primers and 13 Jbeta primers. Assay: immunoSEQ multiplex PCR; the TCRdb copy retains only in-frame clones and omits some. The table shows 80,000 to 90,000 clones, with approximately 79% occurring only once. The V call is TRBV9, the J call TRBJ2-6; 10 bases align to TRBD1. The sample comprised PBMCs. The receptor was isolated from a young man in good health and CMV-seronegative. CDR3 in amino acids: CASSALTGGISGANVLTF. The CDR3 DNA sequence: TGTGCCAGCAGCGCCTTGACAGGGGGCATATCTGGGGCCAACGTCCTGACTTTC.